The TCR beta chain described here comes from a study of early T cells in non-severe SARS-CoV-2 infection. Individual cDNA molecules received unique molecular identifiers. TCRdb re-called the 5' RACE reads through MiXCR, storing one row per CDR3 protein. The sample includes about 92,000 distinct CDR3 sequences, around 13% of them seen just once. Trimming removed 4 bases from V and 2 bases from J; junction bases left unmatched: 8. In germline, CDR1 is SEHNR, CDR2 FQNEAQ (reference sequence). The CDR3 spans 15 residues. This clonotype was sampled from an adult who was a healthcare worker with PCR-confirmed SARS-CoV-2 infection or an uninfected control (not recorded which). V gene TRBV7-9 combines with J gene TRBJ2-7, with TRBD1 identical over 7 bases. The material sequenced was whole blood. The CDR3 is CASSSGQVGPYEQYF. As DNA, the CDR3 is TGTGCCAGCAGCTCAGGACAGGTCGGGCCCTACGAGCAGTACTTC.